The 21 T cell receptor beta chains reported below all come from one sample, sequenced in a study of T-cell memory formation after mild COVID-19 (dated by TCRdb to 2020 to 2023). Library generation was performed with 5' RACE. Sequencing took place on an Illumina NovaSeq 6000. TCRdb reprocessing: public reads trimmed at Q25 with fastp, clones called with MiXCR, in-frame beta chains kept. Identical CDR3 protein sequences are pooled into one entry, listed with their most common genes and DNA. The sample profile shows 250,000 to 300,000 distinct CDR3 sequences; 15% to 20% of them were found once. 20% to 25% of the sample rests with the top ten. Sequenced sample: PBMCs or a T cell subset sorted from them (not recorded which). These receptors were collected from a man aged 18 to 30 who had mild COVID-19 (a few samples of this study predate the infection). The sample titles of this study are shuffled in the database, so cell type and time point are left out; the donor was told from shared clones.

This clonotype has just a few counts. The chain links TRBV7-2 to TRBJ2-2; 10 nucleotides line up with TRBD2. J gave up 4 bases and V 6 bases, and 8 bases lay outside the gene matches. From germline, CDR1 is SGHTA and CDR2 FQGNSA. The CDR3 is 16 residues long. CDR3 DNA sequence: TGTGCCAGCAGACAGCCGGGACTAGCGTCCACCGGGGAGCTGTTTTTT. It is translated as CASRQPGLASTGELFF. Based on the CDR3 plus reference TRBV7-2 and TRBJ2-2, the full variable domain is GAGVSQSPSNKVTEKGKDVELRCDPISGHTALYWYRQSLGQGLEFLIYFQGNSAPDKSGLPSDRFSAERTGGSVSTLTIQRTQQEDSAVYLCASRQPGLASTGELFFGEGSRLTVL.

The gene calls are TRBV9 and TRBJ2-2, with D possibly being TRBD1 (5 bases). The germline V gene has CDR1 SGDLS and CDR2 YYNGEE. This CDR3 is 14 amino acids long. V lost 5 bases and J lost 0, with 8 bases in between. DNA for the CDR3: TGTGCCAGCAGAGACAGAGCGAACACCGGGGAGCTGTTTTTT. Protein sequence: CASRDRANTGELFF.

This clonotype came up many times. The chain combines TRBV6-6 with TRBJ1-2; D remains ambiguous. The V gene lost 5 bases and the J gene lost 0 bases, with 13 bases spanning the gap. There are 15 residues in the CDR3. CDR1 is MNHNY and CDR2 is SVGAGI in the germline V gene (reference sequence). In nucleotides, the CDR3 is TGTGCCAGCAGTCTCGGCTCGGGCACTAACTATGGCTACACCTTC. Its protein is CASSLGSGTNYGYTF.

CDR3 amino acids: CAISEDLTDTQYF. The DNA for the CDR3 is TGTGCCATCAGTGAAGACTTAACAGATACGCAGTATTTT. The V call is TRBV10-3, the J call TRBJ2-3; D ambiguous. The CDR3 loop spans 13 amino acids. V lost 3 bases to trimming and J lost 3 bases, with 7 bases between them. Germline V gives CDR1 ENHRY, CDR2 SYGVKD.

This clonotype occurred many times. V gene TRBV11-2 combines with J gene TRBJ2-3; D is uncertain. V was pared by 1 base and J by 2 bases, with 10 bases between. Germline V gene lookup returns CDR1 SGHAT and CDR2 FQNNGV. The CDR3 spans 15 residues. CDR3 residues: CASSLVYGPTDTQYF. CDR3 DNA: TGTGCCAGCAGCTTAGTATATGGTCCCACAGATACGCAGTATTTT.

The chain joins TRBV7-3 to TRBJ2-3; 7 bases match TRBD1. V dropped 5 bases and J dropped 3; count of bases not matched to a gene: 8. Germline V gene data show CDR1 as SGHTA and CDR2 as FQGTGA. This CDR3 comprises 15 residues. Written as DNA, the CDR3 is TGTGCCAGCAGCCCCCAGACAGGGATGACAGATACGCAGTATTTT. Its protein product is CASSPQTGMTDTQYF.

The chain recombines TRBV6-5 with TRBJ1-1; TRBD1 might be the D (5 bases). Germline CDR1 is MNHEY and CDR2 is SVGAGI. The CDR3 runs 15 residues. Trimming shortened V by 6 bases and J by 5 bases, and 19 bases separated the two germline ends. The CDR3: CASSSEPGLRTEAFF. DNA for the CDR3: TGTGCCAGCAGCTCCGAACCGGGACTACGAACTGAAGCTTTCTTT.

There are many counts of this clonotype. The CDR3 spells CASGLVLRGRYEQYV. The CDR3 region has the DNA TGTGCTAGTGGTTTGGTACTTAGGGGGCGTTACGAGCAGTACGTC. The V gene is TRBV12-5, the J gene TRBJ2-7, with 7 positions matching TRBD1. This CDR3 spans 15 amino acids. The trim removed 0 bases at V and 4 bases at J, leaving 6 bases unmatched. The germline V gene has CDR1 LGHNT and CDR2 FRNRAP.

The chain couples TRBV6-2 or TRBV6-3 to TRBJ2-7; D not resolved. Germline V lookup: CDR1 MNHEY, CDR2 SVGEGT. V was shortened by 2 bases and J by 4 bases, with 9 bases between the two germline ends. This CDR3 has 13 residues. The CDR3 loop is CASSYVGLYEQYV. CDR3 in DNA: TGTGCCAGCAGTTACGTGGGTCTGTACGAGCAGTACGTC.

The CDR3 sequence: CASSLVADEKLFF. CDR3 sequence (DNA): TGTGCCAGCAGCTTAGTCGCAGACGAAAAACTGTTTTTT. The V gene is TRBV7-9, the J gene TRBJ1-4, with D unresolved. From germline, CDR1 is SEHNR and CDR2 FQNEAQ (reference sequence). CDR3 size: 13 residues. V was clipped by 1 base and J by 8 bases, with 8 bases between them. The full variable domain, rest sourced from reference TRBV7-9 and TRBJ1-4, is DTGVSQNPRHKITKRGQNVTFRCDPISEHNRLYWYRQTLGQGPEFLTYFQNEAQLEKSRLLSDRFSAERPKGSFSTLEIQRTEQGDSAMYLCASSLVADEKLFFGSGTQLSVL.

Only a few counts were recorded for this clonotype. As DNA, the CDR3 is TGTGCCAGTACAGGAGGGGGCTCGCAGCCCCAGCATTTT. Its protein product is CASTGGGSQPQHF. The J gene is TRBJ1-5, the V gene TRBV19; 7 positions match TRBD1. The germline gives CDR1 LNHDA, CDR2 SQIVND (reference sequence). The CDR3 consists of 13 residues. V lost 7 bases, J lost 7 bases, and 7 bases stayed unmatched.

A few counts support this clonotype. The chain recombines TRBV5-1 with TRBJ2-2; D gene uncertain. CDR3 size: 14 residues. V shed 1 base and J shed 7 bases, with 11 bases lying between them. Per germline, CDR1 SGHRS and CDR2 YFSETQ. This CDR3 is CASSLRRVDGELFF. In nucleotides, the CDR3 is TGCGCCAGCAGCTTGCGCCGGGTGGACGGGGAGCTGTTTTTT.

The CDR3 DNA is TGTGCCAGCAGCTTAGGCGGGGCGGGAAAGGGGCCGAATCAGCCCCAGCATTTT. It encodes CASSLGGAGKGPNQPQHF. The chain uses TRBV7-9 and TRBJ1-5; D is perhaps TRBD1 (5 bases). Trimming stripped 1 base from V and 4 bases from J, with 20 bases between. Looked up from germline, CDR1 is SEHNR and CDR2 is FQNEAQ (reference sequence). The CDR3 contains 18 residues. Filled out from reference TRBV7-9 and TRBJ1-5, the complete variable domain reads DTGVSQNPRHKITKRGQNVTFRCDPISEHNRLYWYRQTLGQGPEFLTYFQNEAQLEKSRLLSDRFSAERPKGSFSTLEIQRTEQGDSAMYLCASSLGGAGKGPNQPQHFGDGTRLSIL.

This clonotype appeared a few times. The chain couples TRBV4-3 to TRBJ2-2; the D gene is possibly TRBD2 (7 bases). Deletions cut 4 bases from V and 7 bases from J, with 19 bases between. Germline V CDR1 and CDR2: LGHNA, YSLEER. CDR3 length equals 16 residues. CDR3 protein: CASSLRGSSGGGELFF. The CDR3 DNA reads as TGCGCCAGCAGCCTAAGGGGGAGCTCGGGGGGCGGGGAGCTGTTTTTT.

This chain connects TRBV12-3 or TRBV12-4 to TRBJ2-7; D is unresolved. Trimming removed 6 bases at V and 5 bases at J, with 20 bases between. This CDR3 spans 15 amino acids. The CDR3 loop reads CASSSPSSSPHEQYF. The CDR3 DNA reads as TGTGCCAGCAGCTCCCCTTCTTCTTCCCCCCACGAGCAGTACTTC.

This clonotype was seen only a few times. The chain recombines TRBV6-2 or TRBV6-3 with TRBJ1-2; D ambiguous. CDR1 and CDR2 from the germline V gene are MNHEY and SVGEGT. V shed 7 bases and J shed 8 bases, with 20 bases lying between them. The CDR3 loop spans 14 amino acids. The CDR3 coding sequence is TGTGCCAGCACCCCCCTGGCGGAGGATAAGGGCTACACCTTC. Its translation is CASTPLAEDKGYTF.

This clonotype was seen at least ten times. The V and J genes are TRBV29-1 and TRBJ2-1; D may correspond to TRBD1 or TRBD2 (5 bases each). The CDR3 has 13 residues. Germline loops: CDR1 SQVTM, CDR2 ANQGSEA. V shed 7 bases and J shed 4 bases, with 14 bases lying between them. The DNA of the CDR3 is TGCAGCGGCTGGGACGGCACTTACAATGAGCAGTTCTTC. This sequence encodes CSGWDGTYNEQFF.

The V call is TRBV25-1, the J call TRBJ1-1; unclear D gene. Trimming removed 1 base at V and 1 base at J, with 1 base between. Germline CDR1 reads MGHDK; CDR2 reads SYGVNS. The CDR3 has 12 amino acids. The CDR3 DNA reads as TGTGCCAGCAGTGAATGGAACACTGAAGCTTTCTTT. This translates into CASSEWNTEAFF. The whole variable domain, remainder taken from reference TRBV25-1 and TRBJ1-1, is EADIYQTPRYLVIGTGKKITLECSQTMGHDKMYWYQQDPGMELHLIHYSYGVNSTEKGDLSSESTVSRIRTEHFPLTLESARPSHTSQYLCASSEWNTEAFFGQGTRLTVV.

This clonotype was found a few times. The chain employs TRBV9 and TRBJ2-3; 14 bases are shared with TRBD2. The CDR3 extends over 16 amino acids. CDR1 is SGDLS, CDR2 YYNGEE, per germline. The junction had 7 bases not matched to a gene; V was cut back by 4 bases and J by 6 bases. The CDR3 DNA reads as TGTGCCAGCAGCAAGGGACTAGCGGGGGTCTTGGATACGCAGTATTTT. Protein: CASSKGLAGVLDTQYF.

CDR3 bases: TGCAGTGCTAGGGACAAGAGCTCCTACAATGAGCAGTTCTTC. Translating gives CSARDKSSYNEQFF. The rearrangement links TRBV20-1 to TRBJ2-1, with D possibly matching TRBD1 (5 bases). V dropped 3 bases and J dropped 0 bases, with 9 bases sitting between them. CDR3 size: 14 residues. Germline CDR1 DFQATT, CDR2 SNEGSKA (reference sequence).

The rearrangement joins TRBV7-2 to TRBJ2-2; D might be TRBD1 (6 bases). This CDR3 spans 14 amino acids. Per germline, CDR1 SGHTA and CDR2 FQGNSA. Trimming removed 5 bases at V and 7 bases at J, with 14 bases between. The CDR3, as DNA: TGTGCCAGCAGCCCAGCAGGGGATCGCGGGGAGCTGTTTTTT. It translates to CASSPAGDRGELFF.